The subject of this entry is one T cell receptor (beta chain). These data belong to a study of T cell responses to AZD1222 COVID-19 vaccine. The table came from immunoSEQ multiplex PCR; TCRdb's copy has only in-frame clones and leaves some out. The top ten hold 20% to 25% of the sample, which has tens of thousands of clones, more than 75% seen once. Per germline, CDR1 MNHEY and CDR2 SMNVEV (reference sequence). The CDR3 covers 14 residues. The V end was cut by 2 bases, the J end by 2 bases, with 10 bases between. The gene calls are TRBV27 and TRBJ2-7; no firm D call. Sequenced material: peripheral blood, taken on day 0 of AZD1222 vaccination. The clonotype originates from an adult in good health. CDR3 in DNA: TGTGCCAGCAGTTTAAGTGCCAGAGCCTACGAGCAGTACTTC. Protein: CASSLSARAYEQYF.